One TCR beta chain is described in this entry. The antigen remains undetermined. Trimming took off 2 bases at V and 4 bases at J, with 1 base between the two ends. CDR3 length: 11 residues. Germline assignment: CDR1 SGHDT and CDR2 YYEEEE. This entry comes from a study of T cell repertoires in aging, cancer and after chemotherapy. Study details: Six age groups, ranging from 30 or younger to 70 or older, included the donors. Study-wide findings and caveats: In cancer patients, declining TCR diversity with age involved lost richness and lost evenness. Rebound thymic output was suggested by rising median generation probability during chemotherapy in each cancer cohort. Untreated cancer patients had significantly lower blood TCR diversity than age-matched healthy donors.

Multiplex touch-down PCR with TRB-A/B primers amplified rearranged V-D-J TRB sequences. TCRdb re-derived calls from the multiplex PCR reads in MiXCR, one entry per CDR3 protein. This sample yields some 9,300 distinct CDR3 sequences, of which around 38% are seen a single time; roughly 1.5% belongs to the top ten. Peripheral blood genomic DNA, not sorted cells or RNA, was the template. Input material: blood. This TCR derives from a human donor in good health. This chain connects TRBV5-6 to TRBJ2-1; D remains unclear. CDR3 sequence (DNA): TGTGCCAGCAGCTTTTACAATGAGCAGTTCTTC. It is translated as CASSFYNEQFF.